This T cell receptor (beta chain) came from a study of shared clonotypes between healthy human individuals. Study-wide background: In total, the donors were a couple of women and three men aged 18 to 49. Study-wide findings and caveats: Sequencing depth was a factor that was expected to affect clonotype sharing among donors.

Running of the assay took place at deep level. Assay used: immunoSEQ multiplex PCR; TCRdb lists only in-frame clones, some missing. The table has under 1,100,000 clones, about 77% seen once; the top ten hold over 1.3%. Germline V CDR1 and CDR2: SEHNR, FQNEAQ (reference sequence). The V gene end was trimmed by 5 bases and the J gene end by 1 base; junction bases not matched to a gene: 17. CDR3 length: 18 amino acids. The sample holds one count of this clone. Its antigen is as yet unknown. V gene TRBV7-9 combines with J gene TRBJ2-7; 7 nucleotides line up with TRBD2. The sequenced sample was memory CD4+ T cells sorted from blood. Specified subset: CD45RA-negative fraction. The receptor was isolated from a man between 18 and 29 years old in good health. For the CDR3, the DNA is TGTGCCAGCAGCCGGGACGGGGAGGGATGGATATCGTCCTACGAGCAGTACTTC. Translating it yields CASSRDGEGWISSYEQYF.